This paragraph reports one T cell receptor (beta chain). Its cognate antigen is unknown. CDR3 length: 13 residues. Between the trimmed V and J ends, which lost 3 bases and 5 bases, there was a span of 11 bases. Germline CDR1 is SGHNT and CDR2 is YENEEA. Collection of blood occurred at baseline, at cycle 4 day 1, and at cycle 7 day 1. This record comes from a study of OX40 agonist ivuxolimab in advanced cancers. Findings and limits, study-wide: Among patients with partial responses at 0.1-3.0 mg/kg, clonal expansion was among the lowest. Also showing low normalized T-cell clonal expansion were some of the nonresponders.

Data came from immunoSEQ multiplex PCR; TCRdb stores just in-frame clones and leaves some out. The profile covers tens of thousands of clones, with approximately 86% appearing a single time and roughly 3.4% taken by the ten largest. This rearrangement joins TRBV11-3 to TRBJ2-7; D is uncertain. This sequence originates from an adult with an advanced solid tumor such as melanoma, head and neck, liver or kidney cancer. The sample consisted of CD4+ or CD8+ T cells sorted from blood, taken in a trial of the OX40 agonist ivuxolimab. The CDR3 region is CASSLPNSHEQYF. CDR3 DNA sequence: TGTGCCAGCAGCTTGCCCAACAGTCACGAGCAGTACTTC.